This T cell receptor beta chain was captured by sequencing in a study of blood T cells in healthy people across ages. Regarding the study as a whole: Greater diversity and more naive CD4+ cells were seen in long-lived donors than in aged donors.

A second PCR of 7 to 11 cycles used a sample-barcoded 5' primer and a J-beta primer mix. TCRdb re-called the 5' RACE reads through MiXCR, storing one row per CDR3 protein. The sample lists fewer than 2,000,000 distinct CDR3 sequences, around 35% seen once, with approximately 11% in the top ten. As concerns this clonotype: Its target is unknown.

The CDR3 totals 14 residues. Looked up from germline, CDR1 is MNHNS and CDR2 is SASEGT. V was shortened by 2 bases and J by 3 bases, with 11 bases between the two germline ends. This chain connects TRBV6-1 to TRBJ2-7, with D unclear. Input material: blood. The receptor was derived from a woman in her thirties in good health. The CDR3 region has the DNA TGTGCCAGCAGTGAACTCGGTGCCGACTACGAGCAGTACTTC. This encodes CASSELGADYEQYF.